One sample yielded the 17 T cell receptor beta chains listed below, sequenced in a study of radiotherapy plus CTLA-4 blockade in lung cancer. The assay was immunoSEQ multiplex PCR, and TCRdb's table has in-frame clones only and misses some. The data contain 55,000 to 80,000 clones, about 80% of them singletons. The sequencing here drew on peripheral blood, taken from a patient treated with radiotherapy plus ipilimumab. These receptors were taken from a human donor with non-small cell lung cancer who had a complete response to radiotherapy plus ipilimumab.

This chain joins TRBV30 and TRBJ1-1; the D is unclear. Germline V lookup: CDR1 GTSNPN, CDR2 SVGIG (reference sequence). This CDR3 is built from 13 residues. The germline V and J ends were trimmed by 4 bases and 0 bases, with 9 bases remaining between them. The CDR3 region has the DNA TGTGCCTGGAAAAACGGCATGAACACTGAAGCTTTCTTT. This sequence encodes CAWKNGMNTEAFF.

This clone has a single count. V and J are TRBV7-9 and TRBJ1-1, with D possibly matching TRBD1 (5 bases). In germline, CDR1 is SEHNR, CDR2 FQNEAQ (reference sequence). Trimming took 5 bases from V and 0 from J, leaving 10 bases between them. This CDR3 comprises 14 residues. The CDR3, as DNA: TGTGCCAGCAGCCTTCCGGGGGTGAACACTGAAGCTTTCTTT. Encoded protein: CASSLPGVNTEAFF.

V and J are TRBV6-1 and TRBJ1-2; no reliable D call. Trimming removed 3 bases at V and 1 base at J, with 3 bases between. The CDR3 sequence is 12 residues long. Per germline, CDR1 MNHNS and CDR2 SASEGT. The CDR3 loop is CASSDSNYGYTF. In nucleotides, the CDR3 is TGTGCCAGCAGTGACAGTAACTATGGCTACACCTTC.

Only a few counts were recorded for this clone. The chain has TRBV5-5 and TRBJ2-7, with 7 bases that match TRBD2. Germline CDR1 SGHKS, CDR2 YYEKEE (reference sequence). The CDR3 is 16 amino acids. V was pared by 3 bases and J by 2 bases, with 11 bases of the junction left unmatched. CDR3 DNA sequence: TGTGCCAGCAGCTCAAACGGACTAGTGAGGACCTACGAGCAGTACGTC. This translates into CASSSNGLVRTYEQYV.

The V call is TRBV2, the J call TRBJ2-3, with D tentatively TRBD1 (5 bases). V lost 4 bases to trimming and J lost 5 bases, with 16 bases between them. CDR1 is SNHLY and CDR2 is FYNNEI in the germline V gene. The CDR3 totals 15 residues. The CDR3: CASSVQGSELDTQYF. The DNA of the CDR3 is TGTGCCAGCAGTGTTCAGGGCTCGGAATTAGATACGCAGTATTTT.

J is TRBJ2-1 and V is TRBV11-2, with TRBD1 matching 12 bases. Germline CDR1 is SGHAT and CDR2 is FQNNGV. This CDR3 region has 15 residues. Trimming cost V 6 bases and J 6 bases; bases outside gene matches: 6. The CDR3 DNA sequence: TGTGCCAGCAGTTTACCGGGACAGGGGGCCAATGAGCAGTTCTTC. Amino acid sequence: CASSLPGQGANEQFF.

This clone has a handful of counts. The chain has TRBV27 and TRBJ1-1, with D hard to call. Trimming pared 4 bases from V and 0 bases from J, leaving 15 bases between. CDR3 length: 16 residues. The germline V gene encodes CDR1 MNHEY and CDR2 SMNVEV (reference sequence). The CDR3 region is CASSSYRQDLNTEAFF. CDR3 bases: TGTGCCAGCAGTTCCTATCGTCAGGATTTGAACACTGAAGCTTTCTTT.

The gene calls are TRBV5-4 and TRBJ2-3; weak D call: TRBD1 (6 bases). Trimming removed 0 bases from V and 2 bases from J, with 13 bases in between. CDR1 SGHNT and CDR2 YYREEE come from the germline V gene (reference sequence). The CDR3 spans 16 residues. CDR3 nucleotide sequence: TGTGCCAGCAGCTTGGGGCCGACAGGCAACACAGATACGCAGTATTTT. It is translated as CASSLGPTGNTDTQYF. Combining the CDR3 with reference TRBV5-4 and TRBJ2-3 gives the whole variable domain ETGVTQSPTHLIKTRGQQVTLRCSSQSGHNTVSWYQQALGQGPQFIFQYYREEENGRGNFPPRFSGLQFPNYSSELNVNALELDDSALYLCASSLGPTGNTDTQYFGPGTRLTVL.

V is TRBV7-2 and J is TRBJ1-2; a possible D gene is TRBD1 (6 bases). Germline V gives CDR1 SGHTA, CDR2 FQGNSA. The CDR3 spans 13 residues. V lost 4 bases, J lost 4 bases, and 10 bases lay in between. As DNA, the CDR3 is TGTGCCAGCAGCTCCCCAGGGGTCTATGGCTACACCTTC. It codes for CASSSPGVYGYTF.

A note on this clone: Within the sample, other DNA sequences also encode this same CDR3. The V call is TRBV19, the J call TRBJ1-2; D remains unclear. The CDR3 length is 15 residues. Looked up from germline, CDR1 is LNHDA and CDR2 is SQIVND (reference sequence). The germline V and J ends were trimmed by 4 bases and 2 bases, with 14 bases remaining between them. The CDR3: CASSSPRAGNYGYTF. CDR3 DNA sequence: TGTGCCAGTAGTAGTCCTAGGGCGGGGAACTATGGCTACACCTTC.

The table lists this clone with a few counts. The V gene is TRBV2, the J gene TRBJ1-6, with D possibly matching TRBD1 (6 bases). V was trimmed by 9 bases and J by 9 bases, leaving 27 bases between them. The length of the CDR3 is 17 residues. The germline CDR1 and CDR2 sequences are SNHLY and FYNNEI. CDR3: CASSRQVGGVGASPLHF. The CDR3, as DNA: TGTGCCAGTTCCCGACAGGTTGGCGGGGTAGGGGCTTCACCCCTCCACTTT.

V usage is TRBV7-2 and J usage is TRBJ1-1, with TRBD1 as a possible D gene (6 bases). Trimming removed 4 bases from V and 4 bases from J, with 13 bases in between. The CDR3 is 14 amino acids. Looked up from germline, CDR1 is SGHTA and CDR2 is FQGNSA. DNA of the CDR3: TGTGCCAGCAGCTCCTACAGGGAAACCACTGAAGCTTTCTTT. Amino acid sequence: CASSSYRETTEAFF.

The rearrangement uses TRBV6-1 and TRBJ1-3; 8 bases are a match to TRBD1. There are 19 residues in the CDR3. The V and J ends lost 1 base and 4 bases, in that order; junction bases with no gene match: 15. Per the germline V gene, CDR1 is MNHNS and CDR2 is SASEGT. CDR3 nucleotides: TGTGCCAGCAGTGAAGACCTGTTCAACAGGGGGACGAAGGGAAACACCATATATTTT. This gives the protein CASSEDLFNRGTKGNTIYF.

The chain employs TRBV19 and TRBJ2-2; 7 bases line up with TRBD1. Germline loops: CDR1 LNHDA, CDR2 SQIVND (reference sequence). This CDR3 region has 14 residues. J gave up 3 bases and V 4 bases, and 2 bases lay outside the gene matches. This chain's CDR3 is CASSRTGDTGELFF. The CDR3 coding sequence is TGTGCCAGTAGTAGGACAGGAGACACCGGGGAGCTGTTTTTT.

This clone was counted a single time. V and J are TRBV30 and TRBJ1-4; D is possibly TRBD1 (5 bases). Per germline, CDR1 GTSNPN and CDR2 SVGIG (reference sequence). The CDR3 sequence is 13 residues long. V dropped 8 bases and J dropped 4 bases, with 14 bases sitting between them. DNA for the CDR3: TGTGCCCAGGCCGGGACGGATAATGAAAAACTGTTTTTT. This gives the protein CAQAGTDNEKLFF.

This chain joins TRBV30 and TRBJ1-4; maybe TRBD1 (6 bases). V lost 1 base and J 6 bases, leaving 12 bases between the germline ends. Germline V gene lookup returns CDR1 GTSNPN and CDR2 SVGIG (reference sequence). This CDR3 is built from 14 residues. CDR3 residues: CAWSGRGSDEKLFF. The CDR3 coding sequence is TGTGCCTGGAGTGGAAGGGGGTCGGATGAAAAACTGTTTTTT. The whole variable domain, remainder taken from reference TRBV30 and TRBJ1-4, is SQTIHQWPATLVQPVGSPLSLECTVEGTSNPNLYWYRQAAGRGLQLLFYSVGIGQISSEVPQNLSASRPQDRQFILSSKKLLLSDSGFYLCAWSGRGSDEKLFFGSGTQLSVL.

This rearrangement joins TRBV5-4 to TRBJ1-6; 8 bases map to TRBD1. In germline, CDR1 is SGHNT, CDR2 YYREEE (reference sequence). V shed 0 bases, J shed 8 bases, and the junction held 4 bases outside the gene matches. The CDR3 runs 15 residues. CDR3 protein: CASSLGDRGDSPLHF. Here the CDR3 DNA reads TGTGCCAGCAGCTTGGGAGACAGGGGCGATTCACCCCTCCACTTT.